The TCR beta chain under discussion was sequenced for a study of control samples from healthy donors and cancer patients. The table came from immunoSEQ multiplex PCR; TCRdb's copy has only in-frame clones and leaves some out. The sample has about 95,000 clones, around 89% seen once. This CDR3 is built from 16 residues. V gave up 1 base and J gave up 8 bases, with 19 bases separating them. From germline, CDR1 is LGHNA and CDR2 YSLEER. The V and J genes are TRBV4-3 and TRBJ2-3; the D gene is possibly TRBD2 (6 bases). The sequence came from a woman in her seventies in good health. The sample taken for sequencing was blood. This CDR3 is CASSQGGSGVGATQYF. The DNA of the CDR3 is TGCGCCAGCAGCCAAGGGGGGTCGGGGGTAGGGGCTACGCAGTATTTT.